This T cell receptor beta chain was identified during a study of cytomegalovirus exposure and HLA in healthy donors. 60 Vbeta and 13 Jbeta primers were used in PCR. Repertoires were generated with immunoSEQ multiplex PCR, while TCRdb's copy carries only in-frame clones and drops some. The table lists tens of thousands of clones, around 80% of them singletons. The J segment lost 9 bases and the V segment lost 4 bases, leaving 5 bases of the junction unmatched. The CDR3 loop spans 13 amino acids. The germline V gene encodes CDR1 MNHEY and CDR2 SVGAGI. The TCR sequence derives from a young man in good health and CMV-seronegative. The chain has TRBV6-5 and TRBJ2-1, with 8 bases matching TRBD1. Sequencing input: PBMCs. The CDR3 DNA follows: TGTGCCAGCAGTTCGGACAGGGTGAGTGAGCAGTTCTTC. This translates into CASSSDRVSEQFF.